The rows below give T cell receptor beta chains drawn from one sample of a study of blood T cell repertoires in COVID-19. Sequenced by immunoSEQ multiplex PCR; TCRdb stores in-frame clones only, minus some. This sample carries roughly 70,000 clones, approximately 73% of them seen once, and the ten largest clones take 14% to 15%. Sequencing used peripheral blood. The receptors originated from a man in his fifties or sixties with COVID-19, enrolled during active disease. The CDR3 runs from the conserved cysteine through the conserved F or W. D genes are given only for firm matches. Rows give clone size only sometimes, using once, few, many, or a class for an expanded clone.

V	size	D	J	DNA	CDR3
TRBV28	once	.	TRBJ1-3	TGTGCCAGCATGACAGGCAGCAACACCATATATTTT	CASMTGSNTIYF
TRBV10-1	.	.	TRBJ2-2	TGCGCCACCGGACTTGACGGGGAGCTGTTTTTT	CATGLDGELFF
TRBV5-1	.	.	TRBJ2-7	TGCGCCAGCAACCCAACAGGGGGGGACTACGAGCAGTACTTC	CASNPTGGDYEQYF
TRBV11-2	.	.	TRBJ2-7	TGTGCCAGCAGCTTAGATCCCCCAGGGGAGGGGTCCTACGAGCAGTACTTC	CASSLDPPGEGSYEQYF
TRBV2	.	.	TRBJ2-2	TGTGCCACCCGTCGCACCGGGGAGCTGTTTTTT	CATRRTGELFF
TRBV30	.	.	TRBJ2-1	TGTGCCTGGAGTGTAAGTACAGGAGACTACAATGAGCAGTTCTTC	CAWSVSTGDYNEQFF
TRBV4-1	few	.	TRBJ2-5	TGCGCCAGCAGCCAAGCACAGGGGGGGTACGGGACCCAGTACTTC	CASSQAQGGYGTQYF
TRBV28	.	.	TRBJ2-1	TGTGCCAGCAGTCCCGAGCGGAGAGAGCAGTTCTTC	CASSPERREQFF
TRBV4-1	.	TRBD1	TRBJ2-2	TGCGCCAGCAGGAGACAGGGTGGCGGGGAGCTGTTTTTT	CASRRQGGGELFF
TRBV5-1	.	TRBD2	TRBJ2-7	TGCGCCAGCAGCCATAGCGGGAACGAGCAGTACTTC	CASSHSGNEQYF
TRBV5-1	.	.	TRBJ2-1	TGCGCCAGCAGAAATTACAGGGTCGATGAGCAGTTCTTC	CASRNYRVDEQFF
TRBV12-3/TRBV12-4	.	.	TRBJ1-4	TGTGCCAGCAGTTCCCGGTCTGAGAAACTGTTTTTT	CASSSRSEKLFF
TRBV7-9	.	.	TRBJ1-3	TGTGCCAGCAGCTTGGGGCTCGGAAACACCATATATTTT	CASSLGLGNTIYF
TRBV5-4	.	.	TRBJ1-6	TGTGCCAGCAGCCCCCAGGGTTCACCCCTCCACTTT	CASSPQGSPLHF
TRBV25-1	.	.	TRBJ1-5	TGTGCCAGTTTTTCAAGGGGTAATCAGCCCCAGCATTTT	CASFSRGNQPQHF
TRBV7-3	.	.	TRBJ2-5	TGTGCCAGCAGCTTAACGGGGCTTCCCCAAGAGACCCAGTACTTC	CASSLTGLPQETQYF
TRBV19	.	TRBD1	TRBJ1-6	TGTGCCAGTTTGGGGACAGGGTTCGGTTCACCCCTCCACTTT	CASLGTGFGSPLHF
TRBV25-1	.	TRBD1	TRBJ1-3	TGTGCCAGCAGTGAATTCAGGACAGGGACTGCCATATATTTT	CASSEFRTGTAIYF
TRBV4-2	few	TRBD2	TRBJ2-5	TGTGCCAGCAGCCAAGCGGGGGGGTACCAAGAGACCCAGTACTTC	CASSQAGGYQETQYF
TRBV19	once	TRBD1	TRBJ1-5	TGTGCCAGTACCATGGGACAGGGGGGTCAGCCCCAGCATTTT	CASTMGQGGQPQHF
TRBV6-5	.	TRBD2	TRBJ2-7	TGTGCCAGCAGCGCAAGCGGGGGGGCTTACGAGCAGTACTTC	CASSASGGAYEQYF
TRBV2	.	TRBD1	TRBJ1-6	TGTGCCAGCATAAAGGGTGACACAGGGGGGACACCCCTCCACTTT	CASIKGDTGGTPLHF
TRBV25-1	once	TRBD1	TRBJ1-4	TGTGCCAGCAGTGTGGTAGGGCAGGGGGGTGAAAAACTGTTTTTT	CASSVVGQGGEKLFF
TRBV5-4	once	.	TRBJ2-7	TGTGCCAGCAGCTTGGACCCGGGAGCCTACGAGCAGTACTTC	CASSLDPGAYEQYF
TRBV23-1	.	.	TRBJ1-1	TGCGCCAGCAGGGACGGAGGCACTGAAGCTTTCTTT	CASRDGGTEAFF
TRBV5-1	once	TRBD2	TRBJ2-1	TGCGCCAGCAGCTGGGACTACTACACAGAGCAGTTCTTC	CASSWDYYTEQFF
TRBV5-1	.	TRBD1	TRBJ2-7	TGCGCCAGCAGCTTGGACAGGGGGCGGAACGAGCAGTACTTC	CASSLDRGRNEQYF
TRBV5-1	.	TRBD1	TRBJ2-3	TGCGCCAGCAGCACTGGACAGGGCGATGATACGCAGTATTTT	CASSTGQGDDTQYF
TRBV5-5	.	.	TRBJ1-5	TGTGCCAGCAGCTTGGAAGCTCTCGGAGGACAGCCCCAGCATTTT	CASSLEALGGQPQHF
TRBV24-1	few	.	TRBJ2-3	TGTGCCACCAGTGATTTGCAAGGGGATACCCCAGATACGCAGTATTTT	CATSDLQGDTPDTQYF
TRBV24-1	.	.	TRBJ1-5	TGTGCCACCAGTGAATTCCAGACTCTCGATCAGCCCCAGCATTTT	CATSEFQTLDQPQHF
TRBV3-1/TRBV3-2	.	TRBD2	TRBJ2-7	TGTGCCAGCAGCCCCGCCCCCAGGACAGGGACTAGCGGGGGCATCACGAAGCAGTACTTC	CASSPAPRTGTSGGITKQYF
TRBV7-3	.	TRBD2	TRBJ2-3	TGTGCCAGCAGCCCGCAAGCGGGAGTGGGAGATACGCAGTATTTT	CASSPQAGVGDTQYF
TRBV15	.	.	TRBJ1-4	TGTGCCACCAGCAGAGATAAAAATGAAAAACTGTTTTTT	CATSRDKNEKLFF
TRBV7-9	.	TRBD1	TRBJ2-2	TGTGCCAGCAGTTCCGGGACAGAGAACACCGGGGAGCTGTTTTTT	CASSSGTENTGELFF
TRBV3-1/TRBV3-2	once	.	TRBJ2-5	TGTGCCAGCAGCCCCAGTCGGGCAGGGGCAGGGACCCAGTACTTC	CASSPSRAGAGTQYF
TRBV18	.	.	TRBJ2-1	TGTGCCAGCTCACCAACTTTTGGGGGGAATGAGCAGTTCTTC	CASSPTFGGNEQFF
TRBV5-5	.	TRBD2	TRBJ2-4	TGTGCCAGCAGCCCGACCCCTAGCGGGAGTGGCAAAAACATTCAGTACTTC	CASSPTPSGSGKNIQYF
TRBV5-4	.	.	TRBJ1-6	TGTGCCAGCAGCTTGGCACAGGGTCATAATTCACCCCTCCACTTT	CASSLAQGHNSPLHF
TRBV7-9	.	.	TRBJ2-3	TGTGCGGGGGGCGGGGGCGCCACAGATACGCAGTATTTT	CAGGGGATDTQYF
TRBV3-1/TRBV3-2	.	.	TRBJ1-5	TGTGCCAGCAGCCAAGGGCAGGTCCTCGGTCAGCCCCAGCATTTT	CASSQGQVLGQPQHF
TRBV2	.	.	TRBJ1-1	TGTGCCAGCAGTGAAGCTACAGGACGGGCTTTCTTT	CASSEATGRAFF
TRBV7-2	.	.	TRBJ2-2	TGTGCCAGCAGTCAGAGGCTAGATCTCACCGGGGAGCTGTTTTTT	CASSQRLDLTGELFF
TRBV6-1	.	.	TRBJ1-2	TGTGCCAGCAGTGAACCTGGCAGAGGCTATGGCTACACCTTC	CASSEPGRGYGYTF
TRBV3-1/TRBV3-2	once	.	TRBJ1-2	TGTGCCAGCAGCCCGAGGGCGGAAAACTATGGCTACACCTTC	CASSPRAENYGYTF
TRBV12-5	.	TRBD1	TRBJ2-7	TGTGCTAGTACCCCCGGGACAGGGGTCGGCGAGCAGTACTTC	CASTPGTGVGEQYF
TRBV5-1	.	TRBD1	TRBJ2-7	TGCGCCAGCAGCAGCACCGGGACAGGGTCTTACGAGCAGTACTTC	CASSSTGTGSYEQYF
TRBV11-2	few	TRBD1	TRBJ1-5	TGTGCCAGCAGTCTCGGACAGGGCGGACAGCCCCAGCATTTT	CASSLGQGGQPQHF
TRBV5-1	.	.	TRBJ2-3	TGCGCCAGCAGCTTGGGGTTTGGGCAACGCACAGATACGCAGTATTTT	CASSLGFGQRTDTQYF
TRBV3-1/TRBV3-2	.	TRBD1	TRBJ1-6	TGTGCCAGCAGCCCCGCGGGGGGACAGGGAGGAAGAAATAATTCACCCCTCCACTTT	CASSPAGGQGGRNNSPLHF
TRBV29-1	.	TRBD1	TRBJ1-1	TGCAGCGTTGATGGACCGGGACAGGGTTCTGAAGCTTTCTTT	CSVDGPGQGSEAFF
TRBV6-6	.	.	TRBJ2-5	TGTGCCAGCAGTTCCCAGGCAGCAGAAGAGACCCAGTACTTC	CASSSQAAEETQYF
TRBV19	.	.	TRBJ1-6	TGTGCCAGTACCTTTAGGGGTTCACCCCTCCACTTT	CASTFRGSPLHF
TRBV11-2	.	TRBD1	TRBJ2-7	TGTGCCAGCAGCCCCAACAGGGGCGGCGAGCAGTACTTC	CASSPNRGGEQYF
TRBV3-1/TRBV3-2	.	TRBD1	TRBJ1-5	TGTGCCAGCAGCCCACAGGGGAATCAGCCCCAGCATTTT	CASSPQGNQPQHF
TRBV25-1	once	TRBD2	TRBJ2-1	TGTGCCAGCAGGGGGGGGTCGGGCCTCTCCTACAATGAGCAGTTCTTC	CASRGGSGLSYNEQFF
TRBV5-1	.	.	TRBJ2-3	TGCGCCAGCAGTGTGAATCGGGCAGATACGCAGTATTTT	CASSVNRADTQYF
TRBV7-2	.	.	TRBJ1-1	TGTGCCAGCAGCTTACAGGGCTCTGAAGCTTTCTTT	CASSLQGSEAFF
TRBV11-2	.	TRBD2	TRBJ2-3	TGTGCCAGCAGCTTAGGGGGACTAGCGGGGGGAGATACGCAGTATTTT	CASSLGGLAGGDTQYF
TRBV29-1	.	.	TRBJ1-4	TGCAGCGTTGAAGAAGGGGGGGATGAAAAACTGTTTTTT	CSVEEGGDEKLFF